The clone carrying this T cell receptor (beta chain) was found once. This specimen belongs to a study of blood T cell repertoires in COVID-19. Sequenced by immunoSEQ multiplex PCR; TCRdb stores in-frame clones only, minus some. The sample shows about 150,000 clones, approximately 90% of them seen only once. The CDR3 totals 18 residues. Trimming cost V 0 bases and J 2 bases; bases outside gene matches: 8. From germline, CDR1 is SGHRS and CDR2 YFSETQ. The sequenced sample consisted of peripheral blood. This TCR came from a woman aged 45 to 65 with acute or convalescent COVID-19. The V gene is TRBV5-1, the J gene TRBJ2-3, with 11 bases aligning to TRBD2. CDR3 in amino acids: CASSLDGSGRAYTDTQYF. DNA of the CDR3: TGCGCCAGCAGCTTGGATGGTAGCGGGAGGGCCTACACAGATACGCAGTATTTT.